The clone carrying this T cell receptor (beta chain) was picked up many times. Germline CDR1 SGHNT, CDR2 YYREEE (reference sequence). Trimming took 0 bases from V and 9 from J; bases not matched to a gene: 10. The CDR3 spans 16 residues. This record comes from a study of T cells in Graves' hyperthyroidism and ophthalmopathy. Whole-study context: Peripheral blood was obtained at initial diagnosis, preceding any treatment.

The source material, RNA transcripts, was used to amplify TCR beta CDR3 regions. Researchers ran a first-round RT-PCR on the TCR CDR3 using the HTBI primer set. Via MiXCR, TCRdb re-called the multiplex PCR reads, giving one row per CDR3 protein. The sample lists more than 95,000 distinct CDR3 sequences; approximately 50% were seen once. Source material: blood. This chain uses TRBV5-4 with TRBJ2-4; 9 bases are shared with TRBD2. The clonotype was recovered from a man aged 40-55 years with Graves' hyperthyroidism. CDR3 DNA: TGTGCCAGCAGCTTGGCCTCGGCGGGAGGGCCGGGCATTCAGTACTTC. Amino acids: CASSLASAGGPGIQYF.